This T cell receptor (beta chain) derives from a study of OX40 agonist ivuxolimab in advanced cancers. At the level of the study: The patients received ivuxolimab by intravenous route every 2 weeks at 0.01 to 10 mg/kg. Previous treatment with anti-PD-1, anti-PD-L1 or anti-CTLA-4 therapy was allowed; 35% to 50% had received some. Findings of the study overall: With doses of 0.1-3.0 mg/kg, partial responders showed among the lowest clonal expansion.

Autoimmune disease history or systemic immunosuppression led to patients being barred. Note on this clone: Its target is unknown.

From germline, CDR1 is MNHEY and CDR2 SVGAGI. The CDR3 runs 14 residues. Trimming cost V 5 bases and J 0 bases, with 9 bases left between them. Here immunoSEQ multiplex PCR was the method, and the copy in TCRdb shows in-frame clones only, minus some. The sample contains around 65,000 clones, approximately 91% of which appear only once. The chain is built from TRBV6-5 and TRBJ2-3, with unresolved D. This receptor was taken from an adult with an advanced solid tumor such as melanoma, head and neck, liver or kidney cancer. The sequencing here drew on CD4+ or CD8+ T cells sorted from blood, taken in a trial of the OX40 agonist ivuxolimab. In nucleotides, the CDR3 is TGTGCCAGCAGTAGCCCACATAGCACAGATACGCAGTATTTT. This codes for CASSSPHSTDTQYF.